Sequencing of this TCR beta chain was carried out in a study of T cells in Graves' hyperthyroidism and ophthalmopathy. The trim removed 5 bases at V and 0 bases at J, leaving 4 bases unmatched. The CDR3 is made up of 16 amino acids. The V gene's germline CDR1 is LGHNA and CDR2 YSLEER. The study's findings and limits: Most clonotypes expanded in the thyroid (above 0.001) were also present in blood. A model of 13 V-J features distinguished ophthalmopathy from stable hyperthyroidism.

RNA transcripts gave rise to amplified TCR beta CDR3 regions. The HTBI primer set was used in a first-round RT-PCR of the TCR CDR3. One entry per CDR3 protein results from TCRdb running MiXCR on the multiplex PCR reads. Of roughly 700,000 distinct CDR3 sequences in the sample, 14% were seen once. To note about this clonotype: Its specificity is not known.

The genes are TRBV4-3 and TRBJ2-1; 10 nucleotides align to TRBD1. Material: blood. The receptor was derived from a woman aged 18 to 35 with Graves' hyperthyroidism. This chain's CDR3 is CASSGDRGSSYNEQFF. CDR3 nucleotide sequence: TGCGCCAGCAGCGGGGACAGGGGAAGCTCCTACAATGAGCAGTTCTTC.